The 26 T cell receptor beta chains reported below all come from one sample, sequenced in a study of blood T cells in healthy people across ages. Primed by a sample-barcoded 5' primer and a J-beta primer mix, a second PCR proceeded for about 7 to 11 cycles. TCRdb analysed the 5' RACE reads with MiXCR anew, one entry per CDR3 protein. Among 600,000 or so distinct CDR3 sequences listed, around 48% were seen once. The sequencing input was blood. The receptors shown here come from a man at least 80 years old in good health.

The chain uses TRBV4-3 and TRBJ1-1; D perhaps matches TRBD1 (5 bases). This CDR3 is 17 amino acids long. Germline V gene sequence: CDR1 LGHNA, CDR2 YSLEER. V was cut by 1 base and J by 0 bases, with 15 bases left in between. The CDR3 DNA sequence: TGCGCCAGCAGCCAAGGGGTAGGGACCAACTTGAACACTGAAGCTTTCTTT. It is translated as CASSQGVGTNLNTEAFF.

This clonotype was observed a handful of times. V and J are TRBV7-9 and TRBJ2-7; possible D gene TRBD1, 6 bases. Germline-derived CDR1 and CDR2 are SEHNR and FQNEAQ (reference sequence). The CDR3 is made up of 15 amino acids. Trimming took off 5 bases at V and 5 bases at J, with 19 bases between the two ends. The CDR3 sequence: CASSPVLGDIDEQYF. The CDR3 region has the DNA TGTGCCAGCAGCCCAGTCCTGGGGGACATCGACGAGCAGTACTTC.

The chain joins TRBV6-2 or TRBV6-3 to TRBJ2-5; 9 bases align to TRBD2. The CDR3 has 16 amino acids. The ends lost 6 bases at V and 2 bases at J; junction bases unmatched: 10. Germline loops: CDR1 MNHEY, CDR2 SVGEGT. In DNA, the CDR3 is TGTGCCAGCAGATCCACCTTAGCGGGGGAGCAAGAGACCCAGTACTTC. Protein product: CASRSTLAGEQETQYF.

This clonotype came up many times. This rearrangement joins TRBV6-6 to TRBJ1-1; a possible D gene is TRBD1 (6 bases). This CDR3 has 14 amino acids. Germline CDR1 reads MNHNY; CDR2 reads SVGAGI (reference sequence). V gave up 8 bases and J gave up 2 bases, with 15 bases separating them. For the CDR3, the DNA is TGTGCCAGCTCCCCCAAGGGGGGTAACACTGAAGCTTTCTTT. This sequence encodes CASSPKGGNTEAFF.

This clonotype was detected only a few times. This sequence joins TRBV29-1 and TRBJ1-2; D perhaps matches TRBD1 (6 bases). Germline V gene lookup returns CDR1 SQVTM and CDR2 ANQGSEA. The CDR3 has 13 residues. Trimming shortened V by 6 bases and J by 0 bases, and 11 bases separated the two germline ends. In DNA, the CDR3 is TGCAGCGTCGACAGGACTGCTAACTATGGCTACACCTTC. This codes for CSVDRTANYGYTF.

The chain has TRBV16 and TRBJ2-7; TRBD1 might be the D (5 bases). Germline lookup yields CDR1 KGHSY and CDR2 FQNENV. The germline V and J ends were trimmed by 0 bases and 2 bases, with 8 bases remaining between them. The CDR3 is 14 amino acids. The CDR3 DNA follows: TGTGCCAGCAGCCAATCGGGGCCGGCCTACGAGCAGTACTTC. It yields the protein CASSQSGPAYEQYF.

This chain links TRBV4-3 with TRBJ2-4; TRBD1 agrees at 11 bases. Germline CDR1 is LGHNA and CDR2 is YSLEER. The CDR3 loop spans 15 amino acids. V dropped 0 bases and J dropped 13; count of bases not matched to a gene: 8. The CDR3 region is CASSQEGTGGFEQYF. CDR3 nucleotide sequence: TGCGCCAGCAGCCAAGAGGGGACAGGGGGTTTTGAGCAGTACTTC.

The chain employs TRBV5-1 and TRBJ2-6, with 9 bases that match TRBD1. With V trimmed by 2 bases and J by 3 bases, 3 bases remained unmatched. This CDR3 is 16 amino acids long. In germline, CDR1 is SGHRS, CDR2 YFSETQ. This CDR3 reads CASSFGTGIGANVLTF. CDR3 coding DNA: TGCGCCAGCAGCTTTGGGACAGGGATTGGGGCCAACGTCCTGACTTTC.

This clonotype was counted a single time. The J gene is TRBJ2-5, the V gene TRBV28; TRBD2 matches 9 bases. Losses at the gene ends were 7 bases for V and 5 bases for J; bases not matched to a gene: 11. The CDR3 sequence is 15 residues long. Per the germline V gene, CDR1 is MDHEN and CDR2 is SYDVKM. The CDR3 bases are TGTGCCAGCACTCGAATTAGCGGGGGCGGGGAGACCCAGTACTTC. Translation: CASTRISGGGETQYF.

Comments on this clonotype: This may come from a read error, since a much larger clone is one base off. The rearrangement joins TRBV5-4 to TRBJ2-5, with D unresolved. This CDR3 comprises 14 residues. The germline CDR1 and CDR2 sequences are SGHNT and YYREEE (reference sequence). The V end was cut by 0 bases, the J end by 11 bases, with 17 bases between. The CDR3 sequence is CASSLAAERVKQYF. The DNA of the CDR3 is TGTGCCAGCAGCTTGGCAGCAGAACGAGTCAAGCAGTACTTC.

This rearrangement joins TRBV6-6 to TRBJ2-4; D possibly corresponds to TRBD2 (6 bases). The DNA end is more similar to TRBJ2-7, so the J call may be wrong. The CDR3 has 16 amino acids. In germline, CDR1 is MNHNY, CDR2 SVGAGI (reference sequence). The CDR3 coding sequence is TGTGCCAGCAGTTACTGGGACTCCCCGAGCCCATACGAGCAGTACTTC. The encoded protein is CASSYWDSPSPYEQYF.

As for this clonotype: A clone one base away is much larger, so this may be a read error. CDR3 in amino acids: CASMSSYEQYF. For the CDR3, the DNA is TGTGCCAGCATGAGCTCCTACGAGCAGTACTTC. The chain joins TRBV28 to TRBJ2-7; no reliable D call. This CDR3 comprises 11 residues. From germline, CDR1 is MDHEN and CDR2 SYDVKM. The germline V and J ends were trimmed by 7 bases and 0 bases, with 4 bases remaining between them. The entire variable domain, with the rest obtained from reference TRBV28 and TRBJ2-7, is as follows: DVKVTQSSRYLVKRTGEKVFLECVQDMDHENMFWYRQDPGLGLRLIYFSYDVKMKEKGDIPEGYSVSREKKERFSLILESASTNQTSMYLCASMSSYEQYFGPGTRLTVT.

The V gene is TRBV5-1, the J gene TRBJ2-7; D is undetermined. The V and J ends lost 4 bases and 6 bases respectively, with 17 bases between them. The germline V gene has CDR1 SGHRS and CDR2 YFSETQ. The CDR3 runs to 14 residues. CDR3 coding DNA: TGCGCCAGCAGCGGGTTGGCGGAGTCGACCGAGCAGTACTTC. It yields the protein CASSGLAESTEQYF.

The chain employs TRBV10-3 and TRBJ2-3; 7 bases match TRBD1. CDR1 is ENHRY and CDR2 is SYGVKD in the germline V gene. J gave up 2 bases and V 6 bases, and 5 bases lay outside the gene matches. The CDR3 totals 14 residues. The CDR3 reads CAIRRQGPTDTQYF. CDR3 in DNA: TGTGCCATCAGGCGACAGGGACCCACAGATACGCAGTATTTT.

This chain uses TRBV6-5 with TRBJ2-2; possible D gene TRBD1, 6 bases. Germline CDR1 is MNHEY and CDR2 is SVGAGI. The V gene lost 1 base and the J gene lost 5 bases, with 14 bases spanning the gap. The CDR3 extends over 16 amino acids. CDR3 bases: TGTGCCAGCAGTTACTTTTCCGGGACAAGAACCGGGGAGCTGTTTTTT. Protein sequence: CASSYFSGTRTGELFF.

The chain carries TRBV5-1 and TRBJ2-5, with D uncertain. V was trimmed by 0 bases and J by 0 bases, leaving 9 bases between them. The germline V gene encodes CDR1 SGHRS and CDR2 YFSETQ. There are 15 residues in the CDR3. The CDR3 is CASSLGSGYQETQYF. CDR3 sequence (DNA): TGCGCCAGCAGCTTGGGATCGGGCTACCAAGAGACCCAGTACTTC.

This clonotype has just a few counts. CDR3 protein: CAISESRESNYGYTF. CDR3 nucleotides: TGTGCCATCAGTGAGTCGCGGGAGTCAAACTATGGCTACACCTTC. The chain links TRBV10-3 to TRBJ1-2; D is undetermined. V lost 0 bases, J lost 2 bases, and 10 bases lay in between. CDR1 is ENHRY and CDR2 is SYGVKD in the germline V gene. This CDR3 region has 15 residues.

This clonotype was recorded at least ten times. This chain uses TRBV6-6 with TRBJ2-5, with D possibly TRBD2 on 5 matching bases. Germline CDR1 MNHNY, CDR2 SVGAGI (reference sequence). Trimming pared 5 bases from V and 6 bases from J, leaving 13 bases between. The CDR3 sequence is 13 residues long. DNA for the CDR3: TGTGCCAGCAGTGCACCGGGGAGTCAGACCCAGTACTTC. Protein sequence: CASSAPGSQTQYF.

The chain links TRBV30 to TRBJ1-2, with D perhaps matching TRBD1 (5 bases). CDR1 and CDR2 (germline): GTSNPN, SVGIG (reference sequence). The V end lost 6 bases, the J end lost 8 bases, and 16 bases lay between the germline ends. The CDR3 runs 12 residues. The CDR3 nucleotides read TGTGCCTGCGCTTATCGAACAGGCGGCTACACCTTC. Protein product: CACAYRTGGYTF.

This clonotype occurred a few times. The rearrangement uses TRBV20-1 and TRBJ1-4, with a possible D match to TRBD1 (5 bases). The ends were cut back, 1 base at V and 7 bases at J, with 13 bases in the middle. Germline V lookup: CDR1 DFQATT, CDR2 SNEGSKA (reference sequence). CDR3 length equals 14 residues. The CDR3 nucleotides read TGCAGTGCTAGAGGGGCCAGGGCAGGTGAAAAACTGTTTTTT. Translating gives CSARGARAGEKLFF.

This clonotype was seen many times. The chain uses TRBV6-5 and TRBJ2-1; no reliable D call. Trimming removed 5 bases at V and 0 bases at J, with 11 bases between. CDR1 and CDR2 (germline): MNHEY, SVGAGI. The CDR3 has 15 amino acids. The CDR3 DNA is TGTGCCAGCAGTCCCACTTACAGCTCCTACAATGAGCAGTTCTTC. Its protein product is CASSPTYSSYNEQFF.

This clonotype came up a few times. The chain links TRBV9 to TRBJ2-1, with D possibly matching TRBD1 (6 bases). Trimming removed 3 bases at V and 9 bases at J, with 13 bases between. Germline CDR1 is SGDLS and CDR2 is YYNGEE. This CDR3 is built from 13 residues. The CDR3: CASSDGQLSEQFF. In DNA form, the CDR3 reads TGTGCCAGCAGCGACGGACAGCTTAGTGAGCAGTTCTTC.

There are a few counts of this clonotype. The V and J genes are TRBV27 and TRBJ2-5; D remains unclear. Trimming left V 8 bases short and J 4 bases short, with 14 bases between. This CDR3 region has 13 residues. Germline-derived CDR1 and CDR2 are MNHEY and SMNVEV (reference sequence). CDR3 residues: CASRLLPLETQYF. The CDR3 DNA reads TGTGCCAGCCGACTCCTACCCTTAGAGACCCAGTACTTC.

The CDR3 region is CASTLRTGVHDEQFF. DNA for the CDR3: TGTGCCAGCACCCTCAGGACTGGGGTTCACGATGAGCAGTTCTTC. The rearrangement uses TRBV6-6 and TRBJ2-1; perhaps TRBD2 as D (5 bases). Germline V gene data show CDR1 as MNHNY and CDR2 as SVGAGI (reference sequence). V was trimmed by 7 bases and J by 8 bases, leaving 21 bases between them. This CDR3 region has 15 residues.

The chain recombines TRBV7-9 with TRBJ2-1; D is undetermined. The ends were cut back, 1 base at V and 3 bases at J, with 10 bases in the middle. CDR1 is SEHNR, CDR2 FQNEAQ, per germline (reference sequence). The CDR3 totals 15 residues. CDR3 DNA sequence: TGTGCCAGCAGCTTAGAGGCTCAGATCTACAATGAGCAGTTCTTC. This translates into CASSLEAQIYNEQFF.

This chain joins TRBV18 and TRBJ2-1; D is possibly TRBD2 (6 bases). With 1 base removed from V and 10 bases from J, the gap between germline ends came to 11 bases. The CDR3 is made up of 13 amino acids. The V gene's germline CDR1 is KGHSH and CDR2 LQKENI. CDR3 region: CASSPLYAGEQFF. The CDR3 DNA reads as TGTGCCAGCTCACCACTCTACGCGGGAGAGCAGTTCTTC.